The 24 T cell receptor beta chains listed next were all sequenced from one sample in a study of T cell changes during pregnancy in multiple sclerosis (dated by TCRdb to between 2018 and 2021). The library was prepared using the immunoSEQ multiplex PCR assay. TCRdb carries this immuneACCESS record with in-frame sequences only. Its versions omit some clonotypes, under half of them owing to an unresolved V gene in the studies checked, with the rest unexplained. This sample gives around 64,000 clones in total; around nine tenths of them show up just once. The top ten clones comprise over 0.25% of the sample. This material consisted of CD4+ T cells from peripheral blood mononuclear cells, taken after pregnancy. The receptors come from a female donor with multiple sclerosis, enrolled in a pregnancy study.

This chain uses TRBV10-3 with TRBJ2-7; D call uncertain. The V end was cut by 10 bases, the J end by 3 bases, with 16 bases between. The germline CDR1 and CDR2 sequences are ENHRY and SYGVKD. The CDR3 loop spans 13 amino acids. This CDR3 is CATSQVPHYEQYF. In DNA, the CDR3 is TGTGCCACCTCCCAGGTCCCTCACTACGAGCAGTACTTC.

The chain joins TRBV19 to TRBJ1-2, with D possibly matching TRBD1 (5 bases). Germline V gene sequence: CDR1 LNHDA, CDR2 SQIVND (reference sequence). CDR3 length: 14 amino acids. V lost 9 bases and J 2 bases, leaving 16 bases between the germline ends. DNA for the CDR3: TGTGCCAGCACCATGGGGGGGGACAACTATGGCTACACCTTC. Amino acids: CASTMGGDNYGYTF.

This chain uses TRBV7-3 with TRBJ1-1; 9 nucleotides line up with TRBD1. V trimming: 2 bases; J trimming: 3 bases; junction bases outside the gene matches: 4. This CDR3 has 15 amino acids. In germline, CDR1 is SGHTA, CDR2 FQGTGA. The chain's CDR3 is CASSLGGTGYTEAFF. In nucleotides, the CDR3 is TGTGCCAGCAGCTTAGGAGGGACAGGGTACACTGAAGCTTTCTTT.

This clone was seen just once. V usage is TRBV9 and J usage is TRBJ1-4; possible D gene TRBD1, 6 bases. CDR3 size: 14 residues. V was clipped by 2 bases and J by 5 bases, with 10 bases between them. CDR1 SGDLS and CDR2 YYNGEE come from the germline V gene. The CDR3 DNA follows: TGTGCCAGCAGCGTGTCAGGGGAAAATGAAAAACTGTTTTTT. This gives the protein CASSVSGENEKLFF.

This chain uses TRBV4-1 with TRBJ2-1, with D tentatively TRBD1 (8 bases). The CDR3 covers 16 residues. CDR1 is MGHRA, CDR2 YSYEKL, per germline. The V and J ends lost 4 bases and 2 bases respectively, with 15 bases between them. CDR3 in amino acids: CASSRETGGAYNEQFF. The CDR3 DNA reads TGCGCCAGCAGCCGGGAAACAGGGGGGGCCTACAATGAGCAGTTCTTC.

The chain uses TRBV28 and TRBJ2-4; 7 bases match TRBD1. The CDR3 extends over 14 amino acids. Germline V lookup: CDR1 MDHEN, CDR2 SYDVKM. V dropped 3 bases and J dropped 5; count of bases not matched to a gene: 4. CDR3 bases: TGTGCCAGCAGTTTTCGGACAGGAGAAAACATTCAGTACTTC. Translation gives CASSFRTGENIQYF.

The V call is TRBV6-1, the J call TRBJ1-2, with 8 bases lining up with TRBD1. V gave up 5 bases and J gave up 5 bases; unmatched junction bases: 7. Germline CDR1 reads MNHNS; CDR2 reads SASEGT. This CDR3 is 14 amino acids long. CDR3 DNA: TGTGCCAGCAGTCCGATTACAGGGGGGTATGGCTACACCTTC. Protein: CASSPITGGYGYTF.

This clone is labeled medium-sized (0.01 to 0.1%). The gene calls are TRBV27 and TRBJ1-2; 7 bases match TRBD1. Germline V gene lookup returns CDR1 MNHEY and CDR2 SMNVEV (reference sequence). The trim removed 9 bases at V and 8 bases at J, leaving 15 bases unmatched. CDR3 size: 14 residues. The CDR3 nucleotides read TGTGCCAGTAGAAATTCCGGGACAGAGAAGGGCTACACCTTC. Its translation is CASRNSGTEKGYTF.

The chain carries TRBV5-1 and TRBJ2-5; D remains unclear. The CDR3 is made up of 14 amino acids. V shed 0 bases and J shed 0 bases, with 6 bases lying between them. Germline assignment: CDR1 SGHRS and CDR2 YFSETQ. CDR3 loop: CASSLVSDQETQYF. Written as DNA, the CDR3 is TGCGCCAGCAGCTTGGTGTCAGACCAAGAGACCCAGTACTTC.

The chain has TRBV30 and TRBJ2-2; 11 bases map to TRBD2. Germline loops: CDR1 GTSNPN, CDR2 SVGIG (reference sequence). This CDR3 region has 15 residues. Unmatched junction bases numbered 1, after V lost 1 base and J lost 3 bases. The CDR3 bases are TGTGCCTGGAGTGGACTAGCGGGATACACCGGGGAGCTGTTTTTT. Its protein product is CAWSGLAGYTGELFF.

The gene calls are TRBV11-2 and TRBJ2-7, with 7 bases lining up with TRBD2. Germline V gives CDR1 SGHAT, CDR2 FQNNGV. Germline trimming cut 3 bases from V and 3 bases from J; bases unmatched to any gene: 5. This CDR3 is built from 14 residues. This CDR3 reads CASSLSGVDYEQYF. DNA of the CDR3: TGTGCCAGCAGCTTGAGCGGGGTAGACTACGAGCAGTACTTC.

Ten or more counts support this clone. The chain is built from TRBV6-5 and TRBJ1-2; TRBD1 matches 9 bases. Germline lookup yields CDR1 MNHEY and CDR2 SVGAGI. This CDR3 comprises 15 residues. Trimming at V came to 1 base and at J to 2 bases, leaving 2 bases not matched to a gene. The CDR3 DNA reads TGTGCCAGCAGTTACTTTGGGACAGGGAACTATGGCTACACCTTC. Protein: CASSYFGTGNYGYTF.

This rearrangement joins TRBV7-8 to TRBJ2-7, with 7 bases fitting TRBD1. The CDR3 totals 13 residues. V lost 4 bases and J lost 4; bases outside the gene matches: 4. The germline gives CDR1 SGHVS, CDR2 FQNEAQ. The CDR3 DNA reads as TGTGCCAGCAGCTACAGGGGATTATACGAGCAGTACTTC. This codes for CASSYRGLYEQYF.

This chain joins TRBV30 and TRBJ2-7, with 8 nucleotides matching TRBD1. The CDR3 consists of 14 residues. CDR1 GTSNPN and CDR2 SVGIG come from the germline V gene (reference sequence). V was pared by 5 bases and J by 5 bases, with 11 bases of the junction left unmatched. The CDR3 region has the DNA TGTGCCTGGGCGCAGGGGGCTAAGGCCCACGAGCAGTACTTC. Its translation is CAWAQGAKAHEQYF. Drawing the rest from reference TRBV30 and TRBJ2-7, the complete variable domain is SQTIHQWPATLVQPVGSPLSLECTVEGTSNPNLYWYRQAAGRGLQLLFYSVGIGQISSEVPQNLSASRPQDRQFILSSKKLLLSDSGFYLCAWAQGAKAHEQYFGPGTRLTVT.

This clone was counted a single time. V gene TRBV14 combines with J gene TRBJ2-7; 10 positions agree with TRBD1. The CDR3 is 15 amino acids. Per germline, CDR1 SGHDN and CDR2 FVKESK. Germline trimming cut 4 bases from V and 0 bases from J; bases unmatched to any gene: 3. CDR3: CASSRGTGDSYEQYF. In DNA, the CDR3 is TGTGCCAGCAGCCGCGGGACAGGGGACTCCTACGAGCAGTACTTC.

The V and J genes are TRBV7-9 and TRBJ1-5; no reliable D call. The CDR3 spans 13 residues. V was clipped by 3 bases and J by 9 bases, with 12 bases between them. Germline V gene sequence: CDR1 SEHNR, CDR2 FQNEAQ (reference sequence). The CDR3 DNA reads TGTGCCAGCAGCTTCTCCCCCCGCGGGCCCCAGCATTTT. Its translation: CASSFSPRGPQHF. Full variable domain (remainder filled in from reference TRBV7-9 and TRBJ1-5): DTGVSQNPRHKITKRGQNVTFRCDPISEHNRLYWYRQTLGQGPEFLTYFQNEAQLEKSRLLSDRFSAERPKGSFSTLEIQRTEQGDSAMYLCASSFSPRGPQHFGDGTRLSIL.

There are a few counts of this clone. The chain recombines TRBV19 with TRBJ2-1, with a weak D call TRBD1 (5 bases). Germline CDR1 reads LNHDA; CDR2 reads SQIVND (reference sequence). V lost 1 base and J lost 6, with 13 bases in between. The CDR3 spans 15 residues. CDR3 nucleotide sequence: TGTGCCAGTAGTATAGTAAGCAGGGCAGGCAATGAGCAGTTCTTC. Translating gives CASSIVSRAGNEQFF.

The genes are TRBV2 and TRBJ1-6; D is possibly TRBD1 (5 bases). This CDR3 is 15 amino acids long. Per the germline V gene, CDR1 is SNHLY and CDR2 is FYNNEI. With 4 bases removed from V and 5 bases from J, the gap between germline ends came to 12 bases. CDR3 nucleotide sequence: TGTGCCAGCAGTGTGGGGAGGGGCGATAATTCACCCCTCCACTTT. It is translated as CASSVGRGDNSPLHF.

The CDR3 nucleotides are TGTGCCACCAGCAGAGATCTCCCAAAGGCGGAGGTCCCTGGGGGCTACACCTTC. This codes for CATSRDLPKAEVPGGYTF. The rearrangement links TRBV15 to TRBJ1-2; D is unresolved. In germline, CDR1 is LNHNV, CDR2 YYDKDF (reference sequence). This CDR3 spans 18 amino acids. V was shortened by 0 bases and J by 8 bases, with 25 bases between the two germline ends.

This chain uses TRBV30 with TRBJ2-1; a weak D match, TRBD2 (7 bases). This CDR3 region has 13 residues. Deletions cut 0 bases from V and 7 bases from J, with 10 bases between. Germline CDR1 GTSNPN, CDR2 SVGIG (reference sequence). The CDR3 region has the DNA TGTGCCTGGAGTGTGGGGGGGCGGAATGAGCAGTTCTTC. Amino acids: CAWSVGGRNEQFF.

The J gene is TRBJ2-2, the V gene TRBV5-1; 7 bases map to TRBD2. CDR1 SGHRS and CDR2 YFSETQ come from the germline V gene. This CDR3 spans 14 amino acids. Germline trimming cut 5 bases from V and 4 bases from J; bases unmatched to any gene: 5. CDR3 DNA: TGCGCCAGCAGGGCTAGCGGATTCACCGGGGAGCTGTTTTTT. Translation: CASRASGFTGELFF.

This rearrangement joins TRBV27 to TRBJ2-7; maybe TRBD1 (5 bases). The CDR3 sequence is 16 residues long. With 0 bases removed from V and 1 base from J, the gap between germline ends came to 13 bases. Germline V gene sequence: CDR1 MNHEY, CDR2 SMNVEV (reference sequence). The CDR3 spells CASSLSQGRRSYEQYF. In DNA form, the CDR3 reads TGTGCCAGCAGTTTATCTCAGGGCAGGCGGTCCTACGAGCAGTACTTC.

The V gene is TRBV7-2, the J gene TRBJ2-1, with 7 positions matching TRBD2. CDR1 is SGHTA, CDR2 FQGNSA, per germline. Losses at the gene ends were 8 bases for V and 4 bases for J; bases not matched to a gene: 8. The CDR3 sequence is 14 residues long. CDR3 in amino acids: CASRLGGSYNEQFF. CDR3 DNA: TGTGCCAGCCGCCTTGGCGGGAGTTACAATGAGCAGTTCTTC.

The V call is TRBV5-1, the J call TRBJ1-1; 7 bases match TRBD1. This CDR3 comprises 15 residues. Germline CDR1 is SGHRS and CDR2 is YFSETQ. Trimming took 0 bases from V and 7 from J; bases not matched to a gene: 9. CDR3 loop: CASSLESRGLGEAFF. CDR3 in DNA: TGCGCCAGCAGCTTGGAATCCAGGGGGTTGGGTGAAGCTTTCTTT.